One sample yielded the 22 T cell receptor beta chains listed below, sequenced in a study of blood T cell repertoires in COVID-19. Produced via immunoSEQ multiplex PCR; TCRdb's table is partial and in-frame only. The sample gives 200,000 to 250,000 clones, 80% of which show up once; 6.5% to 9% is in the top ten. Sequencing was done on a sample of PBMCs or T cells enriched from blood (not recorded which). These receptors came from a woman between 40 and 55 years old with acute COVID-19.

This chain connects TRBV9 to TRBJ1-1, with 9 nucleotides matching TRBD1. This CDR3 region has 13 residues. Germline CDR1 reads SGDLS; CDR2 reads YYNGEE. Unmatched junction bases numbered 9, after V lost 4 bases and J lost 11 bases. The CDR3 sequence: CASSPKVDRGAFF. The CDR3 DNA reads as TGTGCCAGCAGCCCCAAGGTCGACAGGGGGGCTTTCTTT.

The genes are TRBV6-2 or TRBV6-3 and TRBJ1-5, with TRBD1 identical over 7 bases. CDR3 length equals 12 residues. J gave up 13 bases and V 4 bases, and 7 bases lay outside the gene matches. Per germline, CDR1 MNHEY and CDR2 SVGEGT. CDR3 in DNA: TGTGCCAGCAGTTTTCGACAGGGACCACAGCATTTT. Translated, it gives CASSFRQGPQHF.

The V gene is TRBV25-1, the J gene TRBJ1-1; D is undetermined. The ends were cut back, 5 bases at V and 3 bases at J, with 7 bases in the middle. This CDR3 contains 12 residues. Germline lookup yields CDR1 MGHDK and CDR2 SYGVNS. The CDR3 nucleotides read TGTGCCAGCAGTTCCGGGGACACTGAAGCTTTCTTT. It is translated as CASSSGDTEAFF.

The chain joins TRBV18 to TRBJ1-2; 7 bases align to TRBD1. The CDR3 length is 13 residues. V dropped 2 bases and J dropped 8; count of bases not matched to a gene: 5. Germline lookup yields CDR1 KGHSH and CDR2 LQKENI. CDR3 protein: CASSPRGLGGYTF. In DNA form, the CDR3 reads TGTGCCAGCTCACCAAGGGGGCTGGGGGGCTACACCTTC.

This chain uses TRBV28 with TRBJ1-2; 10 nucleotides align to TRBD1. The germline V gene has CDR1 MDHEN and CDR2 SYDVKM. The CDR3 spans 15 residues. Unmatched junction bases numbered 1, after V lost 2 bases and J lost 1 base. This CDR3 reads CASSLGDRGNYGYTF. CDR3 DNA sequence: TGTGCCAGCAGTTTAGGGGACAGGGGTAACTATGGCTACACCTTC.

This clone occurred a few times. This sequence joins TRBV5-6 and TRBJ1-1; 7 bases match TRBD1. From germline, CDR1 is SGHDT and CDR2 YYEEEE. Trimming cost V 0 bases and J 6 bases; bases outside gene matches: 5. The CDR3 runs to 14 residues. The CDR3 here is CASSLEQGYAEAFF. CDR3 bases: TGTGCCAGCAGCTTGGAACAGGGGTACGCTGAAGCTTTCTTT.

This clone was picked up a small number of times. V and J are TRBV18 and TRBJ1-1, with 8 bases lining up with TRBD1. The CDR3 is 16 residues long. Germline assignment: CDR1 KGHSH and CDR2 LQKENI. Losses at the gene ends were 3 bases for V and 3 bases for J; bases not matched to a gene: 9. CDR3 in DNA: TGTGCCAGCTCACCGACTGACAGGGGATGGGACACTGAAGCTTTCTTT. Translated, it gives CASSPTDRGWDTEAFF. The whole variable domain, filled in from reference TRBV18 and TRBJ1-1, reads NAGVMQNPRHLVRRRGQEARLRCSPMKGHSHVYWYRQLPEEGLKFMVYLQKENIIDESGMPKERFSAEFPKEGPSILRIQQVVRGDSAAYFCASSPTDRGWDTEAFFGQGTRLTVV.

The chain combines TRBV6-1 with TRBJ2-3; 7 bases align to TRBD2. Germline CDR1 MNHNS, CDR2 SASEGT. With 4 bases clipped from V and 2 bases from J, the junction kept 15 bases outside the gene matches. This CDR3 contains 18 residues. CDR3 protein: CASSGVGSGLVFTDTQYF. The CDR3 DNA reads as TGTGCCAGCAGTGGGGTGGGGTCCGGACTAGTCTTCACAGATACGCAGTATTTT.

V usage is TRBV30 and J usage is TRBJ2-2; 10 bases line up with TRBD1. This CDR3 is 16 amino acids long. The trim removed 5 bases at V and 4 bases at J, leaving 10 bases unmatched. Germline V gene sequence: CDR1 GTSNPN, CDR2 SVGIG (reference sequence). DNA for the CDR3: TGTGCCTGGGCCTCGACAGGGGGCAGGGGCACCGGGGAGCTGTTTTTT. Protein product: CAWASTGGRGTGELFF. The whole variable domain, filled in from reference TRBV30 and TRBJ2-2, reads SQTIHQWPATLVQPVGSPLSLECTVEGTSNPNLYWYRQAAGRGLQLLFYSVGIGQISSEVPQNLSASRPQDRQFILSSKKLLLSDSGFYLCAWASTGGRGTGELFFGEGSRLTVL.

This chain uses TRBV24-1 with TRBJ2-2, with D tentatively TRBD2 (5 bases). There are 14 residues in the CDR3. Germline V gives CDR1 KGHDR, CDR2 SFDVKD. Deletions cut 4 bases from V and 4 bases from J, with 9 bases between. The CDR3 spells CATSDGMSTGELFF. Here the CDR3 DNA reads TGTGCCACCAGTGACGGGATGAGCACCGGGGAGCTGTTTTTT.

As DNA, the CDR3 is TGTGCCATCAGCGGACTAGCGGGGGGCTACGAGCAGTACTTC. Its protein is CAISGLAGGYEQYF. V gene TRBV10-3 combines with J gene TRBJ2-7, with 14 positions matching TRBD2. The CDR3 is made up of 14 amino acids. Germline values: CDR1 ENHRY, CDR2 SYGVKD. The V segment lost 6 bases and the J segment 3 bases; nucleotides outside the gene matches: 1.

This chain links TRBV28 with TRBJ1-1, with a tentative D call TRBD1 (5 bases). V lost 3 bases to trimming and J lost 5 bases, with 13 bases between them. The CDR3 runs 14 residues. Germline V gives CDR1 MDHEN, CDR2 SYDVKM. The CDR3 DNA reads as TGTGCCAGCAGTTTCCTCCAGGGTGGAACTGAAGCTTTCTTT. Protein product: CASSFLQGGTEAFF.

The gene calls are TRBV6-5 and TRBJ1-2; 8 bases map to TRBD1. From germline, CDR1 is MNHEY and CDR2 SVGAGI. The CDR3 has 14 amino acids. V trimming: 6 bases; J trimming: 4 bases; junction bases outside the gene matches: 7. The CDR3 region has the DNA TGTGCCAGCAGCCCGGGACAGGAGATCTATGGCTACACCTTC. Amino acid sequence: CASSPGQEIYGYTF.

This clone was seen a few times. V gene TRBV3-1 (or the pseudogene TRBV3-2) combines with J gene TRBJ2-4, with D maybe TRBD1 (6 bases). CDR3 length: 13 residues. Trimming cost V 5 bases and J 4 bases, with 9 bases left between them. Germline V gene lookup returns CDR1 LGHDT and CDR2 YNNKEL (reference sequence). In DNA, the CDR3 is TGTGCCAGCAGCAAAGGACAGAAAAACATTCAGTACTTC. Translated: CASSKGQKNIQYF.

The rearrangement links TRBV6-4 to TRBJ2-7; no definite D call. This CDR3 is built from 14 residues. V was shortened by 3 bases and J by 5 bases, with 14 bases between the two germline ends. Germline CDR1 is MRHNA and CDR2 is SNTAGT. In DNA, the CDR3 is TGTGCCAGCAGTGAAACGGTAGCTTCACACGAGCAGTACTTC. This translates into CASSETVASHEQYF.

This chain joins TRBV7-2 and TRBJ1-4; tentative D call: TRBD1 (6 bases). CDR1 SGHTA and CDR2 FQGNSA come from the germline V gene. CDR3 size: 13 residues. The germline V and J ends were trimmed by 0 bases and 11 bases, with 10 bases remaining between them. The CDR3 DNA sequence: TGTGCCAGCAGCTTAGCGGGGGGGCAGAAACTGTTTTTT. Amino acids: CASSLAGGQKLFF.

Regarding this clone: Other nucleotide sequences from this sample produce the same CDR3. The chain recombines TRBV3-1 (or the pseudogene TRBV3-2) with TRBJ1-4; tentative D call: TRBD1 (5 bases). Germline CDR1 reads LGHDT; CDR2 reads YNNKEL (reference sequence). Trimming stripped 4 bases from V and 8 bases from J, with 8 bases between. The CDR3 consists of 12 residues. CDR3 sequence: CASSPRGEKLFF. CDR3 sequence (DNA): TGTGCCAGCAGCCCCCGGGGGGAAAAACTGTTTTTT.

This clone was observed once. The chain employs TRBV6-5 and TRBJ2-2; D not certain. Trimming cost V 5 bases and J 4 bases, with 5 bases left between them. The CDR3 has 12 amino acids. In germline, CDR1 is MNHEY, CDR2 SVGAGI. CDR3 sequence: CASSQSTGELFF. The DNA for the CDR3 is TGTGCCAGCAGTCAATCCACCGGGGAGCTGTTTTTT.

The chain couples TRBV6-5 to TRBJ2-3; 7 nucleotides align to TRBD1. J lost 5 bases, V lost 2 bases, and 7 bases had no gene match. The CDR3 contains 15 residues. Germline CDR1 is MNHEY and CDR2 is SVGAGI. The CDR3 bases are TGTGCCAGCAGTTACGCAGGGGGAATTGGAGATACGCAGTATTTT. Its translation: CASSYAGGIGDTQYF.

This chain uses TRBV30 with TRBJ2-7; 9 bases match TRBD2. CDR1 and CDR2 from the germline V gene are GTSNPN and SVGIG (reference sequence). The V gene end was trimmed by 0 bases and the J gene end by 0 bases; junction bases not matched to a gene: 0. The CDR3 contains 14 residues. The CDR3 DNA follows: TGTGCCTGGAGTGTAGCGGGAGGCTCCTACGAGCAGTACTTC. Amino acids: CAWSVAGGSYEQYF. Full variable domain (missing parts from reference TRBV30 and TRBJ2-7): SQTIHQWPATLVQPVGSPLSLECTVEGTSNPNLYWYRQAAGRGLQLLFYSVGIGQISSEVPQNLSASRPQDRQFILSSKKLLLSDSGFYLCAWSVAGGSYEQYFGPGTRLTVT.

This chain links TRBV6-5 with TRBJ1-1, with 10 bases identical to TRBD1. The CDR3 consists of 12 residues. V trimming: 8 bases; J trimming: 11 bases; junction bases outside the gene matches: 8. Germline CDR1 MNHEY, CDR2 SVGAGI. This chain's CDR3 is CASLRDRGLAFF. CDR3 nucleotide sequence: TGTGCCAGCCTAAGAGACAGGGGGCTCGCTTTCTTT.

In this sample, this clone turned up once. V gene TRBV13 combines with J gene TRBJ2-1; D ambiguous. This CDR3 is built from 13 residues. CDR1 is PRHDT, CDR2 FYEKMQ, per germline (reference sequence). Trimming took 7 bases from V and 5 from J, leaving 12 bases between them. CDR3 amino acids: CASNSDNNNEQFF. Written as DNA, the CDR3 is TGTGCCAGCAACTCCGACAATAACAATGAGCAGTTCTTC.